One sample yielded the 3 T cell receptor beta chains listed below, sequenced in a study of blood T cell repertoires in COVID-19. Assay used: immunoSEQ multiplex PCR; TCRdb lists only in-frame clones, some missing. The sample lists about 210,000 clones, roughly 82% occurring once. Material: peripheral blood. Every receptor here comes from a woman between 40 and 55 years old with acute or convalescent COVID-19.

CDR3 nucleotides: TGTGCCAGCAGCTTTCTAAGGCAGGGGGATCGCGAGCAGTACTTC. Protein product: CASSFLRQGDREQYF. V and J are TRBV7-9 and TRBJ2-7; 7 positions agree with TRBD1. The germline gives CDR1 SEHNR, CDR2 FQNEAQ (reference sequence). CDR3 size: 15 residues. After removal of 3 bases from V and 6 bases from J, the junction contained 11 bases not matched to a gene.

The gene calls are TRBV7-8 and TRBJ2-7; the D gene is possibly TRBD2 (7 bases). CDR3 length: 16 residues. The germline V gene encodes CDR1 SGHVS and CDR2 FQNEAQ. V was cut by 1 base and J by 2 bases, with 15 bases left in between. CDR3 sequence: CASSLGGGVMPYEQYF. CDR3 nucleotide sequence: TGTGCCAGCAGCTTAGGGGGGGGCGTGATGCCCTACGAGCAGTACTTC.

The chain carries TRBV19 and TRBJ2-7, with 13 positions matching TRBD2. The CDR3 is 17 amino acids. CDR1 and CDR2 from the germline V gene are LNHDA and SQIVND (reference sequence). J gave up 2 bases and V 3 bases, and 7 bases lay outside the gene matches. In DNA form, the CDR3 reads TGTGCCAGTAGTATTAAGGGACTAGCGGGGCGTGCCTACGAGCAGTACTTC. It codes for CASSIKGLAGRAYEQYF.